Presented here are 5 T cell receptor beta chains from one specimen sequenced in a study of cytotoxic CD8 clonotypes in ibrutinib-treated CLL. TCRdb keeps only in-frame clones here, not all; method: immunoSEQ multiplex PCR. The table records 120,000 to 150,000 clones, approximately 90% of them present only once. Sequenced material: PBMCs, taken after 12 months of ibrutinib treatment. These receptors were collected from a human donor with chronic lymphocytic leukemia.

The gene calls are TRBV7-9 and TRBJ1-3; no clear D gene. Germline V gene lookup returns CDR1 SEHNR and CDR2 FQNEAQ (reference sequence). Between the trimmed V and J ends, which lost 10 bases and 4 bases, there was a span of 8 bases. The CDR3 runs 11 residues. The CDR3 loop reads CAIPAGNTIYF. The CDR3 DNA reads as TGTGCCATCCCCGCCGGAAACACCATATATTTT.

This clone was found once. This chain connects TRBV5-8 to TRBJ2-3; D gene ambiguous. Between the trimmed V and J ends, which lost 0 bases and 6 bases, there was a span of 11 bases. CDR1 is SGHTS and CDR2 is YDEGEE in the germline V gene. CDR3 size: 14 residues. DNA for the CDR3: TGTGCCAGCAGCTTGGATTGGTCGTCGGATACGCAGTATTTT. Protein product: CASSLDWSSDTQYF.

The chain links TRBV28 to TRBJ2-1, with TRBD2 matching 8 bases. Losses at the gene ends were 9 bases for V and 7 bases for J; bases not matched to a gene: 11. This CDR3 has 14 residues. The germline V gene encodes CDR1 MDHEN and CDR2 SYDVKM. As DNA, the CDR3 is TGTGCCAGTTCTCCGGGACTAGGAGAAAATGAGCAGTTCTTC. Translating it yields CASSPGLGENEQFF.

The chain has TRBV7-2 and TRBJ2-3; D is possibly TRBD2 (6 bases). The CDR3 consists of 17 residues. V shed 3 bases and J shed 4 bases, with 20 bases lying between them. From germline, CDR1 is SGHTA and CDR2 FQGNSA. This chain's CDR3 is CASSFWGLGVGADTQYF. CDR3 DNA sequence: TGTGCCAGCAGCTTCTGGGGACTCGGGGTGGGAGCAGATACGCAGTATTTT.

V gene TRBV29-1 combines with J gene TRBJ2-4; TRBD2 is a possible D gene (5 bases). Germline V lookup: CDR1 SQVTM, CDR2 ANQGSEA. V lost 3 bases and J lost 6, with 12 bases in between. The CDR3 consists of 13 residues. CDR3 DNA: TGCAGCGTTGATGAGGGTCTCGGAAACATTCAGTACTTC. The encoded protein is CSVDEGLGNIQYF.